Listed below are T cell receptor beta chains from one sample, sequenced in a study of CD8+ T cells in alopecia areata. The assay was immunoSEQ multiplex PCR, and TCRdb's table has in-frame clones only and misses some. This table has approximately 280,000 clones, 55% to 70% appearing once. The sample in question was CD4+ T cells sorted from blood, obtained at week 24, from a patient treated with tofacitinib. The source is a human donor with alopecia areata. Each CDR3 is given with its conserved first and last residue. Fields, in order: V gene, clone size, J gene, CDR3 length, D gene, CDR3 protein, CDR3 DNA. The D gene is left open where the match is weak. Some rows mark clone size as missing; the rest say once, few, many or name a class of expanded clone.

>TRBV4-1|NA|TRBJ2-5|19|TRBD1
CASSQDKNLGTGGSRTQYF
TGCGCCAGCAGCCAAGACAAAAACCTCGGGACAGGGGGCTCACGGACCCAGTACTTC
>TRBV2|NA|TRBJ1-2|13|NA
CARRTRPLYGYTF
TGTGCCAGAAGAACTCGTCCGCTCTATGGCTACACCTTC
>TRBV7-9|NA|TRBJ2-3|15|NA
CASSFDTALTDTQYF
TGTGCCAGCAGCTTCGATACAGCCCTCACAGATACGCAGTATTTT
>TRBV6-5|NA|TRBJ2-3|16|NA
CASSSPVMRGTDTQYF
TGTGCCAGCAGTTCCCCGGTAATGCGGGGCACAGATACGCAGTATTTT
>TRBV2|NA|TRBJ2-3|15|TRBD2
CASSGLAGATDTQYF
TGTGCCAGCAGTGGACTAGCGGGGGCCACAGATACGCAGTATTTT
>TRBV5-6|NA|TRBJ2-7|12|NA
CASSSYRDGEYF
TGTGCCAGCAGCTCTTACAGGGATGGGGAGTACTTC
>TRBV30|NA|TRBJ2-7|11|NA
CAWSARDEQYF
TGTGCCTGGAGTGCGAGGGACGAGCAGTACTTC
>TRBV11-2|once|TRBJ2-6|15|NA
CASSLEGAGANVLTF
TGTGCCAGCAGCTTAGAGGGGGCTGGGGCCAACGTCCTGACTTTC
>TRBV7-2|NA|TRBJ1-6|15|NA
CASSLVPGINSPLHF
TGTGCCAGCAGCTTAGTACCAGGGATAAATTCACCCCTCCACTTT
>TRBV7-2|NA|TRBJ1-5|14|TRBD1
CASSVTGDRQPQHF
TGTGCCAGCAGCGTTACAGGGGATCGTCAGCCCCAGCATTTT
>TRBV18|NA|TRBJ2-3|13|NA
CASSRQAGDTQYF
TGTGCCAGCTCACGACAAGCGGGAGATACGCAGTATTTT
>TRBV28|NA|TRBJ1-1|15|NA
CASSVVTTGPVGAFF
TGTGCCAGCAGCGTAGTGACAACAGGCCCAGTTGGGGCTTTCTTT
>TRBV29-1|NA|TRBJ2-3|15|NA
CSVVTSSSSTDTQYF
TGCAGCGTTGTTACTAGCTCCTCAAGCACAGATACGCAGTATTTT
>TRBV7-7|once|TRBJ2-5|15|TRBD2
CASSLSGGEGETQYF
TGTGCTAGCAGCCTTAGCGGGGGCGAGGGAGAGACCCAGTACTTC
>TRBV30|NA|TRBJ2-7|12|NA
CAWSVGVYEQYF
TGTGCCTGGAGTGTAGGCGTTTACGAGCAGTACTTC
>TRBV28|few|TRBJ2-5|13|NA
CASSRGGRETQYF
TGTGCCAGCAGTCGAGGGGGGAGGGAGACCCAGTACTTC
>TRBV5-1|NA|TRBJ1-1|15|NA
CASSPRQAQPTEAFF
TGCGCCAGCAGCCCACGCCAGGCACAGCCCACTGAAGCTTTCTTT
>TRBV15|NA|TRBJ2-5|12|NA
CATSRPQETQYF
TGTGCCACCAGCAGACCGCAAGAGACCCAGTACTTC